This T cell receptor (beta chain) appears in the sequencing data of a study of a mutant IDH1 vaccine in newly diagnosed glioma. Study-wide background: Treated patients comprised 62.5% males and approximately 38% females, mean age roughly 44 years.

Time point described: week 11, during vaccination. One vaccine dose held 300 ug of mutant IDH1 20-mer peptide and came with topical imiquimod. Overall study findings and caveats: With respect to changes in top peripheral T cell clonotypes, pseudoprogression seemed unrelated.

Germline V CDR1 and CDR2: ENHRY, SYGVKD. Trimming removed 6 bases from V and 7 bases from J, with 19 bases in between. The CDR3 runs to 14 residues. TCRdb's table, derived via immunoSEQ multiplex PCR, lists solely in-frame clones and lacks some. The sample holds some 120,000 clones; 80% are singletons and the top ten take about 5.5%. About this clone: The antigen remains undetermined.

The starting material was PBMCs, obtained from a glioma patient whose treatment included an IDH1 peptide vaccine. The source is a man aged 35 to 55 with glioma. This chain connects TRBV10-3 to TRBJ2-7; D unclear. This CDR3 reads CAISSDRTYGEQYF. CDR3 nucleotide sequence: TGTGCCATCAGCTCTGACCGGACCTATGGGGAGCAGTACTTC.